The next 6 T cell receptor beta chains were all read from a single sample in a study of shared clonotypes between healthy human individuals. Some clones are missing from TCRdb's copy, which holds only in-frame ones; the method was immunoSEQ multiplex PCR. This table holds 1.6 million or so clones, over 95% found once. Sequenced: naive CD4+ T cells sorted from blood. This sample's subset: CD45RA+ positively selected. The source is a man aged 25-45 years in good health.

This chain uses TRBV27 with TRBJ2-7; D gene unclear. This CDR3 comprises 12 residues. Trimming cost V 10 bases and J 5 bases, with 15 bases left between them. CDR1 and CDR2 from the germline V gene are MNHEY and SMNVEV (reference sequence). CDR3 protein: CATKSIRDEQYF. For the CDR3, the DNA is TGTGCCACCAAAAGCATCCGGGACGAGCAGTACTTC.

The chain uses TRBV6-1 and TRBJ2-1, with 11 bases lining up with TRBD2. The V gene's germline CDR1 is MNHNS and CDR2 SASEGT. The CDR3 runs to 16 residues. Germline trimming cut 2 bases from V and 6 bases from J; bases unmatched to any gene: 6. CDR3: CASSEQPGLAANEQFF. CDR3 coding DNA: TGTGCCAGCAGTGAACAACCGGGACTAGCGGCCAATGAGCAGTTCTTC.

This clone was picked up one time. This chain links TRBV28 with TRBJ2-7; D is possibly TRBD1 or TRBD2 (6 bases each). Germline CDR1 MDHEN, CDR2 SYDVKM. CDR3 size: 16 residues. V lost 5 bases to trimming and J lost 4 bases, with 21 bases between them. The CDR3 region has the DNA TGTGCCAGCAGTAACACCTGGGGGGACACAAGTTACGAGCAGTACTTC. This gives the protein CASSNTWGDTSYEQYF.

The CDR3 spells CASSQESGARGGNTIYF. In nucleotides, the CDR3 is TGCGCCAGCAGCCAAGAGAGCGGGGCTCGGGGCGGGAACACCATATATTTT. The chain links TRBV4-1 to TRBJ1-3; TRBD1 is a possible D gene (5 bases). The CDR3 has 17 residues. The germline V and J ends were trimmed by 0 bases and 7 bases, with 19 bases remaining between them. Germline V gives CDR1 MGHRA, CDR2 YSYEKL.

V and J are TRBV7-6 and TRBJ2-1, with 9 nucleotides matching TRBD1. With 0 bases clipped from V and 8 bases from J, the junction kept 5 bases outside the gene matches. There are 15 residues in the CDR3. CDR1 SGHVS and CDR2 FNYEAQ come from the germline V gene. The chain's CDR3 is CASSLATGGRDEQFF. In nucleotides, the CDR3 is TGTGCCAGCAGCTTAGCGACAGGGGGTAGGGATGAGCAGTTCTTC.

The chain joins TRBV11-3 to TRBJ2-3; 7 bases are shared with TRBD2. CDR1 and CDR2 from the germline V gene are SGHNT and YENEEA. The CDR3 loop spans 17 amino acids. The J segment lost 2 bases and the V segment lost 5 bases, leaving 13 bases of the junction unmatched. Written as DNA, the CDR3 is TGTGCCAGCAGCCCAGGCGGGCTAGCGGAGACCACAGATACGCAGTATTTT. It is translated as CASSPGGLAETTDTQYF.